This T cell receptor beta chain appears in the sequencing data of a study of T cells in Graves' hyperthyroidism and ophthalmopathy. Whole-study findings and limits: Most thyroid clonotypes expanded above 0.001 appeared in blood too.

Trimming stripped 4 bases from V and 1 base from J, with 12 bases between. Germline V gives CDR1 KGHDR, CDR2 SFDVKD. The CDR3 has 16 amino acids. The PBMCs studied were ones that came from 8.5 to 10 ml fresh peripheral blood. In regard to this clonotype: Its antigen is as yet unknown.

Amplification of TCR beta CDR3 regions used RNA as the template. TCR CDR3 underwent first-round RT-PCR with the HTBI primer set. From the multiplex PCR reads, TCRdb called clonotypes with MiXCR, one entry per CDR3 protein. The table lists fewer than 450,000 distinct CDR3 sequences, 18% of them singletons. This sequence originates from a man younger than 35 with Graves' ophthalmopathy. V gene TRBV24-1 combines with J gene TRBJ2-2; D may be TRBD1 or TRBD2 (6 bases each). The source material was blood. CDR3 sequence reads: CATSDPGAKNTGELFF. CDR3 DNA sequence: TGTGCCACCAGTGACCCGGGGGCGAAGAACACCGGGGAGCTGTTTTTT.